The rows below give T cell receptor beta chains drawn from one sample of a study of blood T cell repertoires in COVID-19. Using immunoSEQ multiplex PCR, the repertoire was profiled, and TCRdb retains in-frame clones only, with some absent. The repertoire has over 350,000 clones, 70% to 90% of them found once; the top ten carry more than 0.85%. Sequencing was done on a sample of PBMCs or T cells enriched from blood (not recorded which). All receptors come from a woman in her 30s with acute COVID-19. The CDR3 runs from the conserved cysteine through the conserved F or W. D genes are given only for firm matches. Clone sizes are given selectively: once, few, many, or a class where the clone is expanded.

J: TRBJ2-7; V: TRBV14; size: once; D: .; length: 16; CDR3: CASSQVSGHRSYEQYF; DNA: TGTGCCAGCAGCCAAGTGTCAGGACACCGATCCTACGAGCAGTACTTC
J: TRBJ2-2; V: TRBV6-5; size: .; D: .; length: 16; CDR3: CASSYSGDPNTGELFF; DNA: TGTGCCAGCAGTTACTCGGGAGACCCGAACACCGGGGAGCTGTTTTTT
J: TRBJ1-4; V: TRBV6-6; size: .; D: .; length: 14; CDR3: CASTPTGGREKLFF; DNA: TGTGCCAGCACCCCCACGGGGGGCCGTGAAAAACTGTTTTTT
J: TRBJ2-7; V: TRBV5-1; size: .; D: TRBD1; length: 18; CDR3: CASSPRGIRGQGFYEQYF; DNA: TGCGCCAGCAGCCCCAGGGGTATCCGAGGACAGGGGTTCTACGAGCAGTACTTC
J: TRBJ1-5; V: TRBV9; size: .; D: .; length: 15; CDR3: CASSVGDVGNQPQHF; DNA: TGTGCCAGCAGCGTCGGAGACGTAGGCAATCAGCCCCAGCATTTT
J: TRBJ2-7; V: TRBV7-9; size: .; D: .; length: 14; CDR3: CASSSVSHPYEQYF; DNA: TGTGCCAGCAGTTCCGTTAGTCACCCTTACGAGCAGTACTTC
J: TRBJ1-1; V: TRBV30; size: .; D: .; length: 14; CDR3: CAWSLGRAGTEAFF; DNA: TGTGCCTGGAGCCTAGGGAGGGCAGGCACTGAAGCTTTCTTT
J: TRBJ1-6; V: TRBV2; size: .; D: .; length: 15; CDR3: CASSEIQGRNSPLHF; DNA: TGTGCCAGCAGTGAAATTCAGGGTCGGAATTCACCCCTCCACTTT
J: TRBJ1-2; V: TRBV10-2; size: .; D: TRBD1; length: 14; CDR3: CASSETGGVFGYTF; DNA: TGCGCCAGCAGCGAGACAGGGGGCGTTTTTGGCTACACCTTC
J: TRBJ2-7; V: TRBV6-5; size: .; D: TRBD1; length: 14; CDR3: CASRKDRDTYEQYF; DNA: TGTGCCAGCAGGAAGGACAGGGACACCTACGAGCAGTACTTC
J: TRBJ1-3; V: TRBV5-1; size: .; D: TRBD1; length: 14; CDR3: CASSTGGYGNTIYF; DNA: TGCGCCAGCAGTACAGGGGGCTATGGAAACACCATATATTTT
J: TRBJ1-6; V: TRBV5-3; size: .; D: .; length: 13; CDR3: CARRSYVRSPLHF; DNA: TGTGCCAGAAGGTCCTATGTCCGATCACCCCTCCACTTT
J: TRBJ1-6; V: TRBV30; size: .; D: TRBD1; length: 14; CDR3: CAETPGTGDSPLHF; DNA: TGTGCCGAGACCCCCGGGACAGGGGATTCACCCCTCCACTTT
J: TRBJ2-6; V: TRBV24-1; size: .; D: .; length: 14; CDR3: CATAPSSGANVLTF; DNA: TGTGCCACCGCCCCATCGAGCGGGGCCAACGTCCTGACTTTC
J: TRBJ1-6; V: TRBV7-2; size: .; D: TRBD1; length: 15; CDR3: CASSSRGQRNSPLHF; DNA: TGTGCCAGCAGCTCGAGGGGACAGAGAAATTCACCCCTCCACTTT
J: TRBJ1-2; V: TRBV7-9; size: .; D: .; length: 15; CDR3: CASSENWGQNYGYTF; DNA: TGTGCCAGCAGCGAAAATTGGGGGCAGAACTATGGCTACACCTTC
J: TRBJ1-1; V: TRBV2; size: .; D: .; length: 13; CDR3: CASRRQSNTEAFF; DNA: TGTGCCAGCAGACGACAGTCGAACACTGAAGCTTTCTTT